Reported below is one T cell receptor beta chain. Methods used by the authors: Reference gene primer amplification gave estimated nucleated cell counts. Using immunoSEQ multiplex PCR, the repertoire was profiled, and TCRdb retains in-frame clones only, with some absent. Clonal size and the V and J genes are those of that table, whereas D and trimming came from the DNA. The sample has around 140,000 clones, around nine tenths seen once. The record originates from a study of blood T cell repertoires in COVID-19. Study details: COVID-19 samples from acute and convalescent phases originated in the United States, Italy and Spain.

V was pared by 1 base and J by 0 bases, with 2 bases of the junction left unmatched. Germline lookup yields CDR1 SEHNR and CDR2 FQNEAQ (reference sequence). The CDR3 loop spans 15 amino acids. The sample consisted of peripheral blood. The TCR originated in a woman in her fifties or sixties with active or convalescent COVID-19. This chain links TRBV7-9 with TRBJ2-7; 8 bases line up with TRBD1. As DNA, the CDR3 is TGTGCCAGCAGCTTAGGGACAGGGATCTCCTACGAGCAGTACTTC. Residues: CASSLGTGISYEQYF.